These T cell receptor beta chains were read from a single sample in a study of blood T cell repertoires in COVID-19. The table came from immunoSEQ multiplex PCR; TCRdb's copy has only in-frame clones and leaves some out. In the table there are 15,000 to 20,000 clones, 85% to 90% of which are singletons. Sequencing was done on a sample of peripheral blood. All receptors come from a human donor in a cohort sampled during active COVID-19. Each CDR3 is given with its conserved first and last residue. The order of the fields is CDR3 length, V gene, J gene, clone size, D gene, CDR3 protein, CDR3 DNA. The D gene is left open where the match is weak. Not all rows give a size; the values are once, few, many and, for expanded clones, a class.

14	TRBV7-9	TRBJ2-3	NA	NA	CASSLRGSTDTQYF	TGTGCCAGCAGTTTAAGGGGGAGCACAGATACGCAGTATTTT
18	TRBV5-6	TRBJ2-3	NA	TRBD2	CASSSEEGTSGSTDTQYF	TGTGCCAGCAGCTCCGAGGAGGGGACTAGCGGGAGCACAGATACGCAGTATTTT
15	TRBV9	TRBJ2-2	NA	TRBD2	CASSVSGRGTGELFF	TGTGCCAGCAGCGTTAGCGGGAGAGGAACCGGGGAGCTGTTTTTT
12	TRBV28	TRBJ1-1	NA	NA	CASERGNTEAFF	TGTGCCAGCGAGCGGGGGAACACTGAAGCTTTCTTT
13	TRBV24-1	TRBJ2-2	NA	NA	CATSDTFTGELFF	TGTGCCACCAGTGATACTTTCACCGGGGAGCTGTTTTTT
15	TRBV2	TRBJ2-6	NA	NA	CASSESRTGANVLTF	TGTGCCAGCAGTGAGTCCAGGACTGGGGCCAACGTCCTGACTTTC
14	TRBV3-1/TRBV3-2	TRBJ1-6	NA	NA	CASSPDRRGSPLHF	TGTGCCAGCAGCCCGGACCGGCGGGGTTCACCCCTCCACTTT
15	TRBV6-5	TRBJ2-2	NA	NA	CASSSTGKYTGELFF	TGTGCCAGCAGTAGTACAGGGAAGTACACCGGGGAGCTGTTTTTT
14	TRBV5-1	TRBJ1-1	NA	NA	CASSLSRGNTEAFF	TGCGCCAGCAGCTTGTCCCGGGGGAACACTGAAGCTTTCTTT
15	TRBV4-1	TRBJ2-3	NA	NA	CASSQAGINLDTQYF	TGCGCCAGCAGCCAAGCAGGGATCAATTTAGATACGCAGTATTTT
14	TRBV5-6	TRBJ2-5	NA	NA	CASSSWASRETQYF	TGTGCCAGCAGCAGCTGGGCCAGTCGGGAGACCCAGTACTTC
16	TRBV6-4	TRBJ2-3	NA	TRBD1	CASRDRDRLLADTQYF	TGTGCCAGCAGGGACCGGGACAGGCTTTTGGCAGATACGCAGTATTTT
14	TRBV2	TRBJ2-7	few	NA	CASSGGRPRYEQYF	TGTGCCAGCAGTGGGGGCAGACCTAGGTACGAGCAGTACTTC
12	TRBV5-1	TRBJ1-1	NA	NA	CASSLGDREAFF	TGCGCCAGCAGCTTGGGCGACAGGGAAGCTTTCTTT
13	TRBV29-1	TRBJ1-4	NA	NA	CSVEDRGGEKLFF	TGCAGCGTCGAGGACAGAGGGGGAGAAAAACTGTTTTTT
15	TRBV24-1	TRBJ2-5	once	NA	CATSGPGTVQETQYF	TGTGCCACCAGTGGACCGGGGACTGTCCAAGAGACCCAGTACTTC
17	TRBV19	TRBJ2-4	NA	NA	CASLVRGVELAKNIQYF	TGTGCCAGTTTGGTCAGGGGCGTAGAGCTGGCCAAAAACATTCAGTACTTC
15	TRBV28	TRBJ2-5	NA	NA	CASQPQLGHQETQYF	TGTGCCAGCCAACCACAATTGGGACATCAAGAGACCCAGTACTTC
15	TRBV2	TRBJ2-7	NA	TRBD1	CASTLQGDHGNEQYF	TGTGCCAGCACCCTACAGGGGGACCATGGCAACGAGCAGTACTTC
14	TRBV5-4	TRBJ1-4	NA	TRBD1	CASSKTGAGEKLFF	TGTGCCAGCAGCAAGACAGGGGCCGGCGAAAAACTGTTTTTT
15	TRBV19	TRBJ2-3	NA	TRBD1	CASSIGQGAGDTQYF	TGTGCCAGTAGTATAGGACAGGGGGCAGGAGATACGCAGTATTTT
17	TRBV7-9	TRBJ1-4	once	NA	CASSLWGGIATNEKLFF	TGTGCCAGCAGCTTATGGGGGGGAATTGCAACTAATGAAAAACTGTTTTTT
13	TRBV28	TRBJ1-4	NA	NA	CASRLAGIEKLFF	TGTGCCAGCAGGTTGGCAGGGATTGAAAAACTGTTTTTT
14	TRBV28	TRBJ1-2	NA	NA	CAAAQPGHNYGYTF	TGTGCCGCGGCGCAACCGGGACACAACTATGGCTACACCTTC
13	TRBV9	TRBJ1-2	NA	NA	CASSVAQGNGYTF	TGTGCCAGCAGCGTAGCACAGGGTAATGGCTACACCTTC
15	TRBV5-1	TRBJ2-1	NA	TRBD1	CASSLEGQRYNEQFF	TGCGCCAGCAGCTTGGAGGGACAGCGATACAATGAGCAGTTCTTC
12	TRBV3-1/TRBV3-2	TRBJ2-3	once	NA	CASSPGSDTQYF	TGTGCCAGCAGCCCCGGGTCCGATACGCAGTATTTT
14	TRBV28	TRBJ2-1	once	TRBD2	CASSLPGGINEQFF	TGTGCCAGCAGTTTACCGGGAGGCATCAATGAGCAGTTCTTC
15	TRBV5-1	TRBJ2-5	NA	TRBD2	CASSYSVGGEETQYF	TGCGCCAGCAGCTACAGCGTGGGAGGGGAAGAGACCCAGTACTTC
14	TRBV14	TRBJ1-2	NA	TRBD1	CASSTGTGSFGYTF	TGTGCCAGCAGCACCGGGACAGGGTCCTTTGGCTACACCTTC
15	TRBV28	TRBJ2-3	once	NA	CASSFRESSTDTQYF	TGTGCCAGCAGTTTTAGGGAGTCTAGCACAGATACGCAGTATTTT
17	TRBV18	TRBJ2-5	NA	TRBD1	CASSPARRTGDQETQYF	TGTGCCAGCTCACCAGCTCGGCGGACAGGGGATCAAGAGACCCAGTACTTC
10	TRBV28	TRBJ1-2	NA	TRBD1	CAVGTGAYTF	TGTGCCGTGGGGACAGGGGCCTACACCTTC
14	TRBV24-1	TRBJ2-5	NA	NA	CATSDLGVEETQYF	TGTGCCACCAGTGATTTAGGGGTAGAGGAGACCCAGTACTTC
13	TRBV7-2	TRBJ1-2	NA	NA	CASSLTDSYGYTF	TGTGCCAGCAGCTTAACCGACAGCTATGGCTACACCTTC
17	TRBV27	TRBJ1-1	NA	NA	CASSLMGLRRMNTEAFF	TGTGCCAGCAGTTTAATGGGCTTGCGCCGGATGAACACTGAAGCTTTCTTT
14	TRBV5-1	TRBJ1-5	NA	TRBD1	CASSLTGGSQPQHF	TGCGCCAGCAGCTTGACAGGGGGCAGTCAGCCCCAGCATTTT
15	TRBV28	TRBJ1-6	NA	TRBD1	CASRKTGTANSPLHF	TGTGCCAGCAGAAAAACCGGGACAGCAAATTCACCCCTCCACTTT
19	TRBV3-1/TRBV3-2	TRBJ2-2	NA	NA	CASSQDGVGAGRLTGELFF	TGTGCCAGCAGCCAAGACGGAGTTGGGGCAGGGCGATTGACCGGGGAGCTGTTTTTT